This T cell receptor (beta chain) was sequenced in a study of T cell responses to AZD1222 COVID-19 vaccine. Findings and caveats of the study: After the peak T cell response, and only then, were repertoires sampled. Breadth and depth of Spike-specific TCRs rose after two AZD1222 doses. The donor cohort was predominantly white British with a female majority, and clonal diversity may have been underestimated. At baseline, just a handful of AZD1222 recipients tested seropositive.

Germline assignment: CDR1 SNHLY and CDR2 FYNNEI. CDR3 length equals 14 residues. V gave up 6 bases and J gave up 4 bases; unmatched junction bases: 4. To note about this clone: Its antigen is not known.

Method: immunoSEQ multiplex PCR; TCRdb's copy keeps in-frame clones and lacks some. The sample comprises 95,000 to 120,000 clones, roughly nine tenths of which are singletons, and 3% to 3.5% rests with the top ten. V is TRBV2 and J is TRBJ2-2; the match to TRBD1 covers 8 bases. The sequences come from peripheral blood, collected on day 0 of MenACWY control vaccination. The clonotype comes from an adult in good health. The CDR3 DNA sequence: TGTGCCAGCAGGGACAGGGCGGGCACCGGGGAGCTGTTTTTT. This sequence encodes CASRDRAGTGELFF. Full variable domain (remainder filled in from reference TRBV2 and TRBJ2-2): EPEVTQTPSHQVTQMGQEVILRCVPISNHLYFYWYRQILGQKVEFLVSFYNNEISEKSEIFDDQFSVERPDGSNFTLKIRSTKLEDSAMYFCASRDRAGTGELFFGEGSRLTVL.